The clone carrying this T cell receptor beta chain was detected only a few times. As yet, its antigen is unknown. The sample is drawn from a study of early T cells in non-severe SARS-CoV-2 infection. Study context: The chains were unpaired, and the sequenced material was bulk RNA from unsorted whole blood. Notes on the study in general: VDJdb matching skewed toward anti-spike CD8 responses, missing private and CD4 specificities.

Unique molecular identifiers were affixed to single, distinct cDNA molecules. TCRdb reprocessed the 5' RACE reads via MiXCR and lists one record per CDR3 protein. Among around 30,000 distinct CDR3 sequences, 9.5% to 10% were seen once, and the ten largest hold about 13%. The source of this sequence is an adult who was a healthcare worker with PCR-confirmed SARS-CoV-2 infection or an uninfected control (not recorded which). Material: whole blood.

The CDR3 loop reads CSSRRAYNEQFF. The CDR3 bases are TGCAGCTCCCGACGGGCCTACAATGAGCAGTTCTTC. The rearrangement links TRBV29-1 to TRBJ2-1; D call uncertain. This CDR3 contains 12 residues. The V gene's germline CDR1 is SQVTM and CDR2 ANQGSEA. V lost 8 bases and J lost 2, with 10 bases in between.